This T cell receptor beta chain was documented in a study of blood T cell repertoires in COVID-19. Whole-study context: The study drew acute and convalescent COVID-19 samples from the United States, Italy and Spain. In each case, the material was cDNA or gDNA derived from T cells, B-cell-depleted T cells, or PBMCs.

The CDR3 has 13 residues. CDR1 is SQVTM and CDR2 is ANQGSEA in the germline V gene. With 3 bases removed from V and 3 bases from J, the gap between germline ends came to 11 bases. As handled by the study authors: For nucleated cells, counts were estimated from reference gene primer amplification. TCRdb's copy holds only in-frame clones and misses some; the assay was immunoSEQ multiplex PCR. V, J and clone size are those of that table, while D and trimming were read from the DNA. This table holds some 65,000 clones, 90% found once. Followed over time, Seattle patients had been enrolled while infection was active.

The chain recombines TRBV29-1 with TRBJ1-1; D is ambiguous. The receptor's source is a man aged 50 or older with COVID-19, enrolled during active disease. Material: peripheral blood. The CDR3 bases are TGCAGCGTTGACCGCGGGCAGGACACTGAAGCTTTCTTT. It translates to CSVDRGQDTEAFF.